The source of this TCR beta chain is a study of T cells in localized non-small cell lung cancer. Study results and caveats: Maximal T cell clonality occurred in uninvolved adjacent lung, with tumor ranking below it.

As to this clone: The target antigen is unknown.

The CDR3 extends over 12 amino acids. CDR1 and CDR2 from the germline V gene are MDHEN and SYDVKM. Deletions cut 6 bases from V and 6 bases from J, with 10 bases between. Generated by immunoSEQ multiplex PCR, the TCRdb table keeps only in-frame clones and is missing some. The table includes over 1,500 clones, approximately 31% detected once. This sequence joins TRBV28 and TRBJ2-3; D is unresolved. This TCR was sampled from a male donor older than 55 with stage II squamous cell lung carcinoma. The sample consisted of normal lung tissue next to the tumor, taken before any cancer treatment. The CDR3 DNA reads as TGTGCCAGCAGCCTTTGGGTGGATACGCAGTATTTT. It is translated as CASSLWVDTQYF. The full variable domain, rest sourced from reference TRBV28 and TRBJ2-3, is DVKVTQSSRYLVKRTGEKVFLECVQDMDHENMFWYRQDPGLGLRLIYFSYDVKMKEKGDIPEGYSVSREKKERFSLILESASTNQTSMYLCASSLWVDTQYFGPGTRLTVL.